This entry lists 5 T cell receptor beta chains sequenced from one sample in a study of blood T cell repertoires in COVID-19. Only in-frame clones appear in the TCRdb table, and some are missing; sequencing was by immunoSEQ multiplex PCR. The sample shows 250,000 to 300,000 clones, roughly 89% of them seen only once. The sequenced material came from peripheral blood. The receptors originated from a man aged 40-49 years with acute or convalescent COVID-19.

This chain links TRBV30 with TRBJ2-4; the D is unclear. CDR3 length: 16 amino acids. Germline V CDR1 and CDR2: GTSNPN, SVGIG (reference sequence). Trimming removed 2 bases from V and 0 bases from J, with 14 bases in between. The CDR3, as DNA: TGTGCCTGGAGTCCTTTCCGAGAACTAGCCAAAAACATTCAGTACTTC. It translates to CAWSPFRELAKNIQYF.

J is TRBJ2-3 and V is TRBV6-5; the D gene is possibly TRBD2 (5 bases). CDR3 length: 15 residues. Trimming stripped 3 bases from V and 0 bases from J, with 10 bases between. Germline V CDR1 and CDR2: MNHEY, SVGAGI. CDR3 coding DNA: TGTGCCAGCAGTTATGGACGGACTAGCACAGATACGCAGTATTTT. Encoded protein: CASSYGRTSTDTQYF.

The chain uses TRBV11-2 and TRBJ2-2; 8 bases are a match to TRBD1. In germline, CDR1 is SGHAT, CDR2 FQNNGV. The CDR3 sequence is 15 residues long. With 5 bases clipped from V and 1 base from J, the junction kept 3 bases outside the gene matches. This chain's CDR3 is CASSIGQGNTGELFF. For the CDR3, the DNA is TGTGCCAGCAGCATAGGACAGGGGAACACCGGGGAGCTGTTTTTT.

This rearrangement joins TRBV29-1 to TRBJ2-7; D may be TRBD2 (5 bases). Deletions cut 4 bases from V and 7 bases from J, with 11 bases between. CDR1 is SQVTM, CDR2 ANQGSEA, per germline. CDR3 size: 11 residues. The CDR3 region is CSVVSEREQYF. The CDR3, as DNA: TGCAGCGTTGTGTCGGAGCGGGAGCAGTACTTC.

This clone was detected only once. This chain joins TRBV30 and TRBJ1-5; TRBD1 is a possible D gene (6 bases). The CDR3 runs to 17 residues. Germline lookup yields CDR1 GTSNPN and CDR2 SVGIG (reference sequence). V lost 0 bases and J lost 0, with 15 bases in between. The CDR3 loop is CAWSVTAGTTSNQPQHF. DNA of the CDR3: TGTGCCTGGAGTGTTACGGCAGGGACAACTAGCAATCAGCCCCAGCATTTT.